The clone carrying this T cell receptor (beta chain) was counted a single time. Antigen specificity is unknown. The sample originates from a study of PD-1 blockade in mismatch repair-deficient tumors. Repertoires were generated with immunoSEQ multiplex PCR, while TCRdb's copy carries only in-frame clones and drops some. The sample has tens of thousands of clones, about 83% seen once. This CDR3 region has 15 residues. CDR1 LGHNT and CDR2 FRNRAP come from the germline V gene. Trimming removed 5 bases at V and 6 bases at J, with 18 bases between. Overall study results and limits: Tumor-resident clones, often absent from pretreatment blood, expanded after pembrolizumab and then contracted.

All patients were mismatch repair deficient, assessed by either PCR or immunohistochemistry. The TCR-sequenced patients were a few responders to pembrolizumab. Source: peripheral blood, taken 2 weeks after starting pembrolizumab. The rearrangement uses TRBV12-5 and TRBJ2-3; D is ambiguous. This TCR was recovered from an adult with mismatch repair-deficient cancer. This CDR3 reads CASGPTWTPRDTQYF. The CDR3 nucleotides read TGTGCTAGTGGTCCGACTTGGACCCCGAGGGATACGCAGTATTTT.